Detailed here is one TCR beta chain. The antigen is unknown. With random hexamers, reverse transcription was performed on about 0.45 to 1 ug of RNA. TCR beta CDR3 was amplified by immunoSEQ multiplex PCR. This amplification extended across 54 Vbeta and 13 Jbeta segments. TCRdb redid the calling of the immunoSEQ multiplex PCR reads with MiXCR, one entry per CDR3 protein. The data contain approximately 83,000 distinct CDR3 sequences, 90% to 95% of them seen just once; the ten biggest clones take up about 0.94%. V shed 1 base and J shed 5 bases, with 18 bases lying between them. The CDR3 contains 17 residues. CDR1 is MGHRA and CDR2 is YSYEKL in the germline V gene. The record originates from a study of CD8 T cells in Susac syndrome. Study results and limitations: The number of Susac-specific public clones found was roughly 16 in total CD8+ repertoires and several in CD8+ TEMRA repertoires.

V is TRBV4-1 and J is TRBJ2-1, with D possibly being TRBD1 or TRBD2 (5 bases each). The receptor's source is a human donor with Susac syndrome. Input material: CD8+ T cells from PBMCs. The CDR3 loop reads CASSQAGFLQGDNEQFF. CDR3 nucleotides: TGCGCCAGCAGCCAAGCGGGATTTTTGCAGGGTGACAATGAGCAGTTCTTC.